A selection of T cell receptor beta chains follows, all from one sample in a study of Ad26.COV2.S vaccination and SARS-CoV-2 variants. Assay used: immunoSEQ multiplex PCR; TCRdb lists only in-frame clones, some missing. The sample has about 330,000 clones, under 90% seen once; the top ten hold about 5.4%. The sequences come from peripheral blood, collected in a trial of Ad26.COV2.S vaccine versus placebo. These receptors originate from a person aged 18-60 years who received the Ad26.COV2.S COVID-19 vaccine or a placebo. The CDR3 runs from the conserved cysteine through the conserved F or W. The order of the fields is V gene, D gene, J gene, clone size, CDR3 protein, CDR3 DNA. D genes are given only for firm matches. The size entry is marked missing in some rows and otherwise reads once, few, many or a size class.

v_call: TRBV7-9
d_call: TRBD1
j_call: TRBJ1-1
clone_size: few
cdr3_aa: CASSVQGGGTEAFF
cdr3_nt: TGTGCCAGCAGCGTACAGGGGGGCGGCACTGAAGCTTTCTTT

v_call: TRBV11-2
d_call: TRBD2
j_call: TRBJ2-7
clone_size: -
cdr3_aa: CASSLGTSGYEQYF
cdr3_nt: TGTGCCAGCAGCTTAGGGACTAGCGGCTACGAGCAGTACTTC

v_call: TRBV27
d_call: TRBD2
j_call: TRBJ2-1
clone_size: -
cdr3_aa: CASGWTSGGGLDNEQFF
cdr3_nt: TGTGCCAGCGGATGGACTAGCGGGGGGGGTCTCGACAATGAGCAGTTCTTC

v_call: TRBV10-3
d_call: TRBD1
j_call: TRBJ1-1
clone_size: -
cdr3_aa: CAISLGQGASEAFF
cdr3_nt: TGTGCCATCAGTCTAGGACAGGGGGCGTCTGAAGCTTTCTTT

v_call: TRBV5-8
d_call: TRBD1
j_call: TRBJ1-2
clone_size: -
cdr3_aa: CASSPGTGGYTF
cdr3_nt: TGTGCCAGCAGCCCCGGGACAGGAGGCTACACCTTC

v_call: TRBV5-1
d_call: -
j_call: TRBJ1-1
clone_size: -
cdr3_aa: CASSFSTVNTEAFF
cdr3_nt: TGCGCCAGCAGCTTTTCCACCGTGAACACTGAAGCTTTCTTT

v_call: TRBV30
d_call: TRBD2
j_call: TRBJ2-4
clone_size: -
cdr3_aa: CAWSALAGANIQYF
cdr3_nt: TGTGCCTGGAGTGCACTAGCGGGAGCGAACATTCAGTACTTC

v_call: TRBV27
d_call: -
j_call: TRBJ1-4
clone_size: -
cdr3_aa: CASSLGTGRQELFF
cdr3_nt: TGTGCCAGCAGTTTGGGTACGGGACGACAGGAACTGTTTTTT

v_call: TRBV5-1
d_call: TRBD1
j_call: TRBJ1-4
clone_size: -
cdr3_aa: CASSLPSIGQATNEKLFF
cdr3_nt: TGCGCCAGCAGTCTTCCGTCAATCGGACAGGCAACTAATGAAAAACTGTTTTTT

v_call: TRBV5-1
d_call: -
j_call: TRBJ1-2
clone_size: -
cdr3_aa: CASSSQGNGYTF
cdr3_nt: TGCGCCAGCAGCTCGCAGGGAAATGGCTACACCTTC

v_call: TRBV11-2
d_call: -
j_call: TRBJ1-2
clone_size: -
cdr3_aa: CASSFGRGTGGGYTF
cdr3_nt: TGTGCCAGCAGCTTTGGGAGAGGGACTGGGGGTGGCTACACCTTC

v_call: TRBV18
d_call: -
j_call: TRBJ2-5
clone_size: -
cdr3_aa: CASSPGAQETQYF
cdr3_nt: TGTGCCAGCTCTCCGGGGGCCCAAGAGACCCAGTACTTC

v_call: TRBV30
d_call: -
j_call: TRBJ1-6
clone_size: few
cdr3_aa: CAWSVPTATSPLHF
cdr3_nt: TGTGCCTGGAGTGTACCGACAGCAACTTCACCCCTCCACTTT